This T cell receptor beta chain stems from a study of blood T cell repertoires in COVID-19. Study overall: Some COVID-19 samples were acute and others convalescent; all came from the United States, Italy and Spain. Nucleic acid was either cDNA or gDNA, and it came from T cells, B-cell-depleted T cells, or PBMCs.

Seattle patients were enrolled during active infection and followed longitudinally. The ends were cut back, 3 bases at V and 7 bases at J, with 9 bases in the middle. CDR3 length: 12 amino acids. In the source study's methods: Reference gene primer amplification gave nucleated cell count estimates. Assay: immunoSEQ multiplex PCR; the TCRdb copy retains only in-frame clones and omits some. The V and J calls and clone size were taken over from that table, and D and trimming were inferred from the DNA. There are 28,000 or so clones in the sample; approximately 88% occur only once, and approximately 7.9% lies in the top ten.

Sequenced input: peripheral blood. This clonotype was sampled from a man between 60 and 70 years old with COVID-19, enrolled during active disease. The rearrangement uses TRBV12-3 or TRBV12-4 and TRBJ1-1; D is possibly TRBD1 (5 bases). The DNA for the CDR3 is TGTGCCAGCAGTTTTGGGCAGGGTGAAGCTTTCTTT. This sequence encodes CASSFGQGEAFF.